Listed here are 13 T cell receptor beta chains from one sample, sequenced in a study of blood T cell repertoires in COVID-19. TCRdb's table, derived via immunoSEQ multiplex PCR, lists solely in-frame clones and lacks some. The sample consists of about 190,000 clones, approximately 80% of them appearing once. The material sequenced was peripheral blood. The receptor source for this set is a woman between 50 and 59 years old with acute or convalescent COVID-19.

This clone has just a few counts. The V and J genes are TRBV6-5 and TRBJ2-1, with D possibly TRBD2 on 6 matching bases. Trimming shortened V by 7 bases and J by 10 bases, and 11 bases separated the two germline ends. This CDR3 is 11 amino acids long. CDR1 MNHEY and CDR2 SVGAGI come from the germline V gene. The CDR3 region is CASTIAGEQFF. DNA of the CDR3: TGTGCCAGCACTATCGCGGGGGAGCAGTTCTTC.

This clone has just a few counts. This rearrangement joins TRBV11-2 to TRBJ1-4; tentative D call: TRBD1 (6 bases). CDR1 is SGHAT, CDR2 FQNNGV, per germline. CDR3 length: 16 residues. The V and J ends lost 0 bases and 7 bases respectively, with 15 bases between them. The CDR3 region is CASSLDRGGLSEKLFF. In DNA, the CDR3 is TGTGCCAGCAGCTTAGATCGCGGGGGGCTAAGTGAAAAACTGTTTTTT.

This clone has a count of ten or more. CDR3: CASTSGRGYTF. CDR3 bases: TGTGCCAGCACTTCAGGGCGTGGCTACACCTTC. This chain uses TRBV7-2 with TRBJ1-2, with D perhaps TRBD1 (5 bases). Germline V lookup: CDR1 SGHTA, CDR2 FQGNSA. V was trimmed by 7 bases and J by 7 bases, leaving 10 bases between them. The CDR3 length is 11 residues.

This chain joins TRBV6-5 and TRBJ1-1; tentative D call: TRBD1 (6 bases). V was shortened by 7 bases and J by 1 base, with 7 bases between the two germline ends. Germline CDR1 and CDR2: MNHEY and SVGAGI. This CDR3 comprises 12 residues. Here the CDR3 reads CASKDRNTEAFF. The CDR3 coding sequence is TGTGCCAGCAAGGACAGGAACACTGAAGCTTTCTTT.

This clone has more than one count but fewer than ten. The chain joins TRBV6-5 to TRBJ2-3; 7 bases map to TRBD2. V dropped 1 base and J dropped 1; count of bases not matched to a gene: 5. From germline, CDR1 is MNHEY and CDR2 SVGAGI. This CDR3 comprises 16 residues. The CDR3 DNA follows: TGTGCCAGCAGTTACTTCGGGGGAGGGGGCACAGATACGCAGTATTTT. This sequence encodes CASSYFGGGGTDTQYF.

The chain couples TRBV25-1 to TRBJ2-7; TRBD2 matches 8 bases. There are 15 residues in the CDR3. CDR1 and CDR2 (germline): MGHDK, SYGVNS. Trimming at V came to 2 bases and at J to 2 bases, leaving 5 bases not matched to a gene. CDR3 residues: CASSEASGYAYEQYF. The CDR3 nucleotides read TGTGCCAGCAGTGAAGCTAGCGGGTATGCCTACGAGCAGTACTTC.

V usage is TRBV30 and J usage is TRBJ1-2; 10 bases are shared with TRBD1. V dropped 8 bases and J dropped 2; count of bases not matched to a gene: 5. Germline V gene lookup returns CDR1 GTSNPN and CDR2 SVGIG (reference sequence). The CDR3 is made up of 13 amino acids. The CDR3: CATRQGANYGYTF. For the CDR3, the DNA is TGTGCCACCCGACAGGGGGCCAACTATGGCTACACCTTC.

The rearrangement links TRBV10-2 to TRBJ2-3, with 11 bases aligning to TRBD2. CDR3 length equals 14 residues. V gave up 7 bases and J gave up 3 bases; unmatched junction bases: 3. From germline, CDR1 is WSHSY and CDR2 SAAADI. Here the CDR3 reads CASTLAGGTDTQYF. The CDR3 DNA sequence: TGCGCCAGCACCCTAGCGGGGGGAACAGATACGCAGTATTTT.

V and J are TRBV11-2 and TRBJ2-1; possible D gene TRBD2, 6 bases. In germline, CDR1 is SGHAT, CDR2 FQNNGV. Trimming cost V 5 bases and J 3 bases, with 8 bases left between them. There are 13 residues in the CDR3. The chain's CDR3 is CASSTRGYNEQFF. The CDR3 DNA follows: TGTGCCAGCAGCACGCGGGGCTACAATGAGCAGTTCTTC.

The chain couples TRBV5-1 to TRBJ1-1; D is unclear. There are 15 residues in the CDR3. The V end was cut by 0 bases, the J end by 0 bases, with 9 bases between. Per the germline V gene, CDR1 is SGHRS and CDR2 is YFSETQ. CDR3 in amino acids: CASSLAYTLNTEAFF. DNA of the CDR3: TGCGCCAGCAGCTTGGCCTATACGCTGAACACTGAAGCTTTCTTT.

In this sample, this clone turned up a few times. The V gene is TRBV30, the J gene TRBJ2-1; maybe TRBD2 (6 bases). The CDR3 consists of 14 residues. Germline V lookup: CDR1 GTSNPN, CDR2 SVGIG (reference sequence). Trimming took 4 bases from V and 2 from J, leaving 12 bases between them. The DNA for the CDR3 is TGTGCCTGGACCGGGAGAGGGCCCTACAATGAGCAGTTCTTC. Encoded protein: CAWTGRGPYNEQFF.

The chain couples TRBV10-3 to TRBJ2-7; perhaps TRBD1 as D (5 bases). V lost 10 bases and J 5 bases, leaving 12 bases between the germline ends. The CDR3 extends over 11 amino acids. Germline V lookup: CDR1 ENHRY, CDR2 SYGVKD. The DNA for the CDR3 is TGTGCCAGTTCTGGGGCTGACGAGCAGTACTTC. Translating it yields CASSGADEQYF.

This chain joins TRBV6-5 and TRBJ1-1; D perhaps matches TRBD1 (6 bases). Per germline, CDR1 MNHEY and CDR2 SVGAGI. The CDR3 contains 13 residues. V lost 8 bases and J 3 bases, leaving 13 bases between the germline ends. CDR3 loop: CASRGGGHTEAFF. CDR3 nucleotide sequence: TGTGCCAGCCGCGGGGGGGGGCACACTGAAGCTTTCTTT.